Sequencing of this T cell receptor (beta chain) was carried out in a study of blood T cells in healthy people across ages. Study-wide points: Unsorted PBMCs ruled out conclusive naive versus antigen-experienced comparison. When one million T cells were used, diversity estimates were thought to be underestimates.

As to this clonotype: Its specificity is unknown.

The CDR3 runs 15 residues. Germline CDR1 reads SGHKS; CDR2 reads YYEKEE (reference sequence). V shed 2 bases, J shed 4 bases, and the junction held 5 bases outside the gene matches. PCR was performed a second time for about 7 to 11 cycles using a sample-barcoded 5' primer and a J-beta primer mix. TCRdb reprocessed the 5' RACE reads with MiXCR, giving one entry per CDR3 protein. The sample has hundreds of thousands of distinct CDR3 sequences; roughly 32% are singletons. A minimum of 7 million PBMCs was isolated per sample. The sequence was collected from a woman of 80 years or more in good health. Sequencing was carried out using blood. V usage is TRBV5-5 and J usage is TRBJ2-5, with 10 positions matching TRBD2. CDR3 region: CASSFPSGSGETQYF. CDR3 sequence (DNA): TGTGCCAGCAGCTTCCCTAGCGGGAGTGGAGAGACCCAGTACTTC.